A single sample gave rise to the 26 T cell receptor beta chains below, sequenced in a study of human T cells and chemical hapten exposure. TCRdb reprocessed the RACE reads with MiXCR, giving one entry per CDR3 protein. The sample holds around 120,000 distinct CDR3 sequences, about an eighth seen once. Time point reported: patch test 1, 2 weeks after DPC sensitization. The treatment was: therapeutic diphenylcyclopropenone sensitization with weekly scalp DPC. Sequenced material: whole blood, taken in connection with sensitization to the hapten diphenylcyclopropenone (DPC). All receptors derive from a woman aged 50 to 60 with alopecia areata. Some clones in this sample may be carry-over from other donors' samples.

This clonotype was picked up many times. This sequence joins TRBV11-2 and TRBJ1-1, with D maybe TRBD1 (5 bases). Trimming took 3 bases from V and 6 from J, leaving 14 bases between them. CDR3 length: 14 amino acids. Germline V gives CDR1 SGHAT, CDR2 FQNNGV. The CDR3 loop is CASSFAGEYPEAFF. CDR3 sequence (DNA): TGTGCCAGCAGCTTCGCGGGGGAGTATCCTGAAGCTTTCTTT.

This clonotype was detected ten times or more. The chain is built from TRBV18 and TRBJ2-1; D is unclear. The CDR3 has 14 residues. Deletions cut 0 bases from V and 8 bases from J, with 11 bases between. Germline V lookup: CDR1 KGHSH, CDR2 LQKENI. DNA for the CDR3: TGTGCCAGCTCACCACCAGGGAATACGGATGAGCAGTTCTTC. Translation: CASSPPGNTDEQFF.

A few counts support this clonotype. This chain connects TRBV11-2 to TRBJ2-2; tentatively, D is TRBD2 (7 bases). V lost 7 bases to trimming and J lost 4 bases, with 16 bases between them. Germline values: CDR1 SGHAT, CDR2 FQNNGV. The CDR3 is 15 amino acids. CDR3 sequence: CASNLGGAPTGELFF. The DNA of the CDR3 is TGTGCCAGCAACCTGGGGGGGGCTCCCACCGGGGAGCTGTTTTTT.

This clonotype was seen at least ten times. The CDR3 DNA reads as TGCGCCAGCAGCTTGGATTCCCCCGGGACCTTTGGGGCTGAAAAACTGTTTTTT. Translating it yields CASSLDSPGTFGAEKLFF. This chain uses TRBV5-1 with TRBJ1-4, with D possibly TRBD1 on 5 matching bases. The V end was cut by 0 bases, the J end by 7 bases, with 22 bases between. The CDR3 sequence is 18 residues long. Germline V gives CDR1 SGHRS, CDR2 YFSETQ.

The chain is built from TRBV20-1 and TRBJ2-7; the match to TRBD1 covers 7 bases. CDR3 length equals 14 residues. CDR1 and CDR2 from the germline V gene are DFQATT and SNEGSKA (reference sequence). V shed 5 bases and J 6 bases; nucleotides not matched to a gene: 13. CDR3 DNA sequence: TGCAGTGCTGGCCCCCGGGACAGTTCCAGCGAGCAGTACTTC. Its protein is CSAGPRDSSSEQYF.

This clonotype was counted ten times or more. The rearrangement joins TRBV5-1 to TRBJ2-1, with 9 bases fitting TRBD2. Looked up from germline, CDR1 is SGHRS and CDR2 is YFSETQ. Trimming cost V 3 bases and J 3 bases; bases outside gene matches: 7. The CDR3 loop spans 16 amino acids. CDR3: CASSSLAGVYYNEQFF. Written as DNA, the CDR3 is TGCGCCAGCAGCTCGTTAGCGGGGGTGTACTACAATGAGCAGTTCTTC. Full variable domain (missing parts from reference TRBV5-1 and TRBJ2-1): KAGVTQTPRYLIKTRGQQVTLSCSPISGHRSVSWYQQTPGQGLQFLFEYFSETQRNKGNFPGRFSGRQFSNSRSEMNVSTLELGDSALYLCASSSLAGVYYNEQFFGPGTRLTVL.

The chain is built from TRBV28 and TRBJ1-2; the D gene is possibly TRBD1 (5 bases). V dropped 4 bases and J dropped 8 bases, with 14 bases sitting between them. Germline V lookup: CDR1 MDHEN, CDR2 SYDVKM. The CDR3 contains 13 residues. The CDR3 spells CASSSAGTRGYTF. CDR3 DNA sequence: TGTGCCAGCAGTTCGGCAGGGACTCGGGGCTACACCTTC.

There are many counts of this clonotype. The gene calls are TRBV6-1 and TRBJ2-1; 12 nucleotides align to TRBD2. Germline assignment: CDR1 MNHNS and CDR2 SASEGT. CDR3 length: 15 amino acids. Unmatched junction bases numbered 13, after V lost 10 bases and J lost 9 bases. CDR3 loop: CATGHGLAGWTEQFF. The CDR3 bases are TGTGCCACCGGCCACGGACTAGCGGGATGGACTGAGCAGTTCTTC.

The gene calls are TRBV5-1 and TRBJ2-1; 9 positions match TRBD1. Germline V gene lookup returns CDR1 SGHRS and CDR2 YFSETQ. The J segment lost 4 bases and the V segment lost 8 bases, leaving 10 bases of the junction unmatched. This CDR3 spans 15 amino acids. The CDR3 nucleotides read TGCGCCAGTCAGTGGGGACAGGGCTCATACAATGAGCAGTTCTTC. This sequence encodes CASQWGQGSYNEQFF.

This clonotype showed up many times. The CDR3: CASSPNPGDGYTF. In DNA, the CDR3 is TGTGCCAGCAGCCCCAACCCAGGGGATGGCTACACCTTC. This sequence joins TRBV7-2 and TRBJ1-2; D might be TRBD1 (6 bases). The CDR3 totals 13 residues. Trimming stripped 5 bases from V and 6 bases from J, with 13 bases between. The germline gives CDR1 SGHTA, CDR2 FQGNSA. Full variable domain (remainder filled in from reference TRBV7-2 and TRBJ1-2): GAGVSQSPSNKVTEKGKDVELRCDPISGHTALYWYRQSLGQGLEFLIYFQGNSAPDKSGLPSDRFSAERTGGSVSTLTIQRTQQEDSAVYLCASSPNPGDGYTFGSGTRLTVV.

This clonotype was observed a handful of times. This chain uses TRBV7-9 with TRBJ2-7; a possible D gene is TRBD2 (5 bases). The germline V gene has CDR1 SEHNR and CDR2 FQNEAQ (reference sequence). CDR3 size: 16 residues. V was clipped by 3 bases and J by 1 base, with 16 bases between them. The CDR3 reads CASSFFRGPGSYEQYF. CDR3 DNA sequence: TGTGCCAGCAGCTTCTTTCGGGGTCCGGGATCCTACGAGCAGTACTTC.

Ten or more counts support this clonotype. This chain uses TRBV10-2 with TRBJ2-7; 8 bases fit TRBD1. The junction had 4 bases not matched to a gene; V was cut back by 0 bases and J by 3 bases. Germline V gene lookup returns CDR1 WSHSY and CDR2 SAAADI. The CDR3 has 15 residues. CDR3 residues: CASSESAGQGYEQYF. The DNA of the CDR3 is TGCGCCAGCAGTGAGTCTGCCGGACAGGGCTACGAGCAGTACTTC.

The chain couples TRBV5-4 to TRBJ2-7; D tentatively fits TRBD1 or TRBD2 (5 bases each). V lost 4 bases and J lost 6, with 14 bases in between. Germline V gene lookup returns CDR1 SGHNT and CDR2 YYREEE (reference sequence). CDR3 length: 13 residues. Here the CDR3 reads CASSPGTGREQYF. CDR3 DNA: TGTGCCAGCAGCCCCGGAACGGGACGCGAGCAGTACTTC.

The rearrangement links TRBV28 to TRBJ1-2, with D unclear. Trimming left V 3 bases short and J 8 bases short, with 7 bases between. CDR3 length equals 11 residues. CDR1 is MDHEN and CDR2 is SYDVKM in the germline V gene. The CDR3 DNA is TGTGCCAGCAGTTTCCGCGGCGGCTACACCTTC. It encodes CASSFRGGYTF.

The rearrangement links TRBV7-2 to TRBJ2-3; tentatively, D is TRBD1 or TRBD2 (5 bases each). Germline assignment: CDR1 SGHTA and CDR2 FQGNSA. This CDR3 spans 13 amino acids. Trimming stripped 7 bases from V and 4 bases from J, with 12 bases between. This chain's CDR3 is CASTFLGADTQYF. CDR3 coding DNA: TGTGCCAGCACCTTCCTGGGGGCAGATACGCAGTATTTT. The full variable domain, rest sourced from reference TRBV7-2 and TRBJ2-3, is GAGVSQSPSNKVTEKGKDVELRCDPISGHTALYWYRQSLGQGLEFLIYFQGNSAPDKSGLPSDRFSAERTGGSVSTLTIQRTQQEDSAVYLCASTFLGADTQYFGPGTRLTVL.

This clonotype was counted a few times. The chain has TRBV25-1 and TRBJ1-3; TRBD1 matches at 7 bases. This CDR3 region has 17 residues. Germline lookup yields CDR1 MGHDK and CDR2 SYGVNS. The V segment lost 1 base and the J segment 3 bases; nucleotides outside the gene matches: 9. The CDR3 bases are TGTGCCAGCAGTGAATCGGTAGGAGGGGGCTTTGGAAACACCATATATTTT. Residues: CASSESVGGGFGNTIYF.

The sample holds many counts of this clonotype. The gene calls are TRBV7-9 and TRBJ1-5, with D possibly TRBD1 on 6 matching bases. The CDR3 runs 15 residues. Trimming shortened V by 4 bases and J by 2 bases, and 12 bases separated the two germline ends. CDR1 is SEHNR and CDR2 is FQNEAQ in the germline V gene (reference sequence). The CDR3 coding sequence is TGTGCCAGCAGCTCAACAGGGACGGGCAATCAGCCCCAGCATTTT. Translation gives CASSSTGTGNQPQHF.

The chain carries TRBV4-3 and TRBJ2-2; 7 positions match TRBD1. V lost 3 bases and J lost 5; bases outside the gene matches: 9. CDR1 LGHNA and CDR2 YSLEER come from the germline V gene. The CDR3 consists of 16 residues. CDR3 in amino acids: CASSQATGERTGELFF. For the CDR3, the DNA is TGCGCCAGCAGCCAGGCCACAGGGGAGCGAACCGGGGAGCTGTTTTTT.

In its sample, this clonotype was seen once. This rearrangement joins TRBV5-5 to TRBJ1-1; D ambiguous. The CDR3 loop spans 13 amino acids. V lost 4 bases and J 1 base, leaving 8 bases between the germline ends. Germline CDR1 is SGHKS and CDR2 is YYEKEE (reference sequence). This CDR3 reads CASSPWSNTEAFF. Here the CDR3 DNA reads TGTGCCAGCAGCCCCTGGTCGAACACTGAAGCTTTCTTT.

This chain joins TRBV7-2 and TRBJ2-1; D tentatively fits TRBD1 or TRBD2 (5 bases each). Trimming left V 3 bases short and J 7 bases short, with 22 bases between. CDR1 is SGHTA and CDR2 is FQGNSA in the germline V gene. This CDR3 has 17 residues. The CDR3 region has the DNA TGTGCCAGCAGCTTTAAGAGGGACCTCCGGATAGGAAATGAGCAGTTCTTC. Encoded protein: CASSFKRDLRIGNEQFF.

In its sample, this clonotype was seen many times. This chain uses TRBV6-2 or TRBV6-3 with TRBJ2-1, with no clear D. CDR1 and CDR2 from the germline V gene are MNHEY and SVGEGT. The CDR3 length is 10 residues. Trimming stripped 4 bases from V and 6 bases from J, with 1 base between. In DNA, the CDR3 is TGTGCCAGCAGTTCCAATGAGCAGTTCTTC. Protein sequence: CASSSNEQFF.

This clonotype was picked up a small number of times. The rearrangement joins TRBV28 to TRBJ2-7, with TRBD2 as a possible D gene (6 bases). Trimming left V 5 bases short and J 11 bases short, with 10 bases between. CDR3 length: 10 residues. CDR1 MDHEN and CDR2 SYDVKM come from the germline V gene. The DNA of the CDR3 is TGTGCCAGCAGTAGGAGGGCAGAGTACTTC. Encoded protein: CASSRRAEYF. Combining the CDR3 with reference TRBV28 and TRBJ2-7 gives the whole variable domain DVKVTQSSRYLVKRTGEKVFLECVQDMDHENMFWYRQDPGLGLRLIYFSYDVKMKEKGDIPEGYSVSREKKERFSLILESASTNQTSMYLCASSRRAEYFGPGTRLTVT.

The genes are TRBV4-2 and TRBJ2-7, with 9 bases fitting TRBD1. From germline, CDR1 is LGHNA and CDR2 YNFKEQ. This CDR3 is 16 amino acids long. V gave up 1 base and J gave up 2 bases; unmatched junction bases: 6. Written as DNA, the CDR3 is TGTGCCAGCAGCCAAGGGGCGGGACAGGGTCCCTACGAGCAGTACTTC. Its protein is CASSQGAGQGPYEQYF.

This clonotype was counted many times. The rearrangement links TRBV27 to TRBJ2-1; D remains ambiguous. The V and J ends lost 5 bases and 3 bases respectively, with 11 bases between them. This CDR3 spans 14 amino acids. From germline, CDR1 is MNHEY and CDR2 SMNVEV (reference sequence). CDR3 amino acids: CASSSPLFYNEQFF. The CDR3 nucleotides are TGTGCCAGCAGTAGCCCTTTATTCTACAATGAGCAGTTCTTC.

This clonotype has only a few counts. The V call is TRBV28, the J call TRBJ2-7; weak D call: TRBD1 (6 bases). This CDR3 is built from 10 residues. Germline loops: CDR1 MDHEN, CDR2 SYDVKM. Trimming stripped 6 bases from V and 12 bases from J, with 12 bases between. CDR3 DNA: TGTGCCAGCAGCCAGGGGATGCGGTACTTC. It yields the protein CASSQGMRYF. The variable domain in full, with the rest retrieved from reference TRBV28 and TRBJ2-7, is DVKVTQSSRYLVKRTGEKVFLECVQDMDHENMFWYRQDPGLGLRLIYFSYDVKMKEKGDIPEGYSVSREKKERFSLILESASTNQTSMYLCASSQGMRYFGPGTRLTVT.

The gene calls are TRBV29-1 and TRBJ1-1; TRBD1 matches 9 bases. This CDR3 is 13 amino acids long. Germline V gives CDR1 SQVTM, CDR2 ANQGSEA. V lost 7 bases to trimming and J lost 1 base; unmatched junction nucleotides: 4. CDR3 region: CSAQGQGNTEAFF. CDR3 coding DNA: TGCAGCGCCCAGGGACAGGGGAACACTGAAGCTTTCTTT.